These T cell receptor beta chains were read from a single sample in a study of blood T cell repertoires in COVID-19. TCRdb's table, derived via immunoSEQ multiplex PCR, lists solely in-frame clones and lacks some. Seen here are 200,000 to 300,000 clones, around 87% observed once, and the top ten hold 2% to 3%. What was sequenced was peripheral blood. These receptor sequences come from a woman aged 45-65 years with acute or convalescent COVID-19. The CDR3 runs from the conserved cysteine through the conserved F or W. A D gene is named only where the DNA matches it firmly. Size is omitted from some rows. Given values are once, few, many or a class for expanded clones.

v_gene: TRBV29-1
abundance: NA
j_gene: TRBJ2-7
d_gene: NA
CDR3nt: TGCAGCGTTCGGGTTAGCCGGTACGAGCAGTACTTC
CDR3aa: CSVRVSRYEQYF

v_gene: TRBV7-9
abundance: NA
j_gene: TRBJ2-7
d_gene: NA
CDR3nt: TGTGCCAGCAGCGTGTATCCTTTTTTGGGGCAGGAGGGGTACGAGCAGTACTTC
CDR3aa: CASSVYPFLGQEGYEQYF

v_gene: TRBV5-1
abundance: NA
j_gene: TRBJ1-1
d_gene: TRBD1
CDR3nt: TGCGCCAGCAGCTTGGGACAGGGGGCTGCGGCTTTCTTT
CDR3aa: CASSLGQGAAAFF

v_gene: TRBV5-4
abundance: few
j_gene: TRBJ2-2
d_gene: TRBD2
CDR3nt: TGTGCCAGCAGTCGGACTAGTTCACCCGGGGAGCTGTTTTTT
CDR3aa: CASSRTSSPGELFF

v_gene: TRBV4-1
abundance: NA
j_gene: TRBJ2-7
d_gene: TRBD2
CDR3nt: TGCGCCAGCAGCCGGGGACTAGCGGCCTACGAGCAGTACTTC
CDR3aa: CASSRGLAAYEQYF

v_gene: TRBV5-1
abundance: NA
j_gene: TRBJ2-5
d_gene: TRBD1
CDR3nt: TGCGCCAGCAGCTCCCACGGACAGGGGCTACCTCAAGAGACCCAGTACTTC
CDR3aa: CASSSHGQGLPQETQYF

v_gene: TRBV30
abundance: NA
j_gene: TRBJ2-7
d_gene: NA
CDR3nt: TGTGCCTGGTCCCCAGGAAACGGCAGGTACGAGCAGTACTTC
CDR3aa: CAWSPGNGRYEQYF

v_gene: TRBV10-3
abundance: NA
j_gene: TRBJ1-5
d_gene: NA
CDR3nt: TGTGCCATCAGGCCAGGGGATAGCAATCAGCCCCAGCATTTT
CDR3aa: CAIRPGDSNQPQHF

v_gene: TRBV18
abundance: few
j_gene: TRBJ1-3
d_gene: NA
CDR3nt: TGTGCCAGCTCACCTGCGGCAACTGGAAACACCATATATTTT
CDR3aa: CASSPAATGNTIYF

v_gene: TRBV27
abundance: once
j_gene: TRBJ2-7
d_gene: NA
CDR3nt: TGTGCCAGCTACACTCGGGTCGGCTCCTACGAGCAGTACTTC
CDR3aa: CASYTRVGSYEQYF

v_gene: TRBV29-1
abundance: NA
j_gene: TRBJ1-6
d_gene: TRBD1
CDR3nt: TGCAGCGTTGGGGACAGGGGACTTCCCCTCCACTTT
CDR3aa: CSVGDRGLPLHF

v_gene: TRBV24-1
abundance: NA
j_gene: TRBJ2-1
d_gene: TRBD1
CDR3nt: TGTGCCACCAGTGATTCGTCAGGGGGTCGTTACAATGAGCAGTTCTTC
CDR3aa: CATSDSSGGRYNEQFF

v_gene: TRBV7-2
abundance: NA
j_gene: TRBJ2-5
d_gene: TRBD1
CDR3nt: TGTGCCAGCAGACAGGGGGCGGGAGAGACCCAGTACTTC
CDR3aa: CASRQGAGETQYF

v_gene: TRBV15
abundance: once
j_gene: TRBJ1-6
d_gene: NA
CDR3nt: TGTGCCACCAGCAGAGGCGGAGATTCACCCCTCCACTTT
CDR3aa: CATSRGGDSPLHF

v_gene: TRBV5-4
abundance: NA
j_gene: TRBJ2-3
d_gene: TRBD2
CDR3nt: TGTGCCAGCAAAAGTTTAACTAGCGTCATTACAGATACGCAGTATTTT
CDR3aa: CASKSLTSVITDTQYF

v_gene: TRBV27
abundance: NA
j_gene: TRBJ1-2
d_gene: NA
CDR3nt: TGTGCCAGCAGTTTATCGCTCTACCCAGGGTACTATGGCTACACCTTC
CDR3aa: CASSLSLYPGYYGYTF

v_gene: TRBV7-3
abundance: NA
j_gene: TRBJ1-1
d_gene: TRBD1
CDR3nt: TGTGCCAGCAGCTTGACCGGGACAGGGGAGGCTTTCTTT
CDR3aa: CASSLTGTGEAFF

v_gene: TRBV12-3/TRBV12-4
abundance: NA
j_gene: TRBJ1-2
d_gene: NA
CDR3nt: TGTGCCAGCACAGGGTCAATGAATGGCTACACCTTC
CDR3aa: CASTGSMNGYTF

v_gene: TRBV6-4
abundance: NA
j_gene: TRBJ1-2
d_gene: TRBD1
CDR3nt: TGTGCCAGCAGTGACGGACAGGGGAAAGGCTCCTATGGCTACACCTTC
CDR3aa: CASSDGQGKGSYGYTF

v_gene: TRBV5-4
abundance: NA
j_gene: TRBJ2-7
d_gene: NA
CDR3nt: TGTGCCAGCACTAACCAGGCGGGGAACTACGAGCAGTACTTC
CDR3aa: CASTNQAGNYEQYF

v_gene: TRBV4-3
abundance: NA
j_gene: TRBJ1-2
d_gene: NA
CDR3nt: TGCGCCAGCAGCCCATCCGAACGGTTCTATGGCTACACCTTC
CDR3aa: CASSPSERFYGYTF

v_gene: TRBV4-2
abundance: NA
j_gene: TRBJ2-5
d_gene: TRBD2
CDR3nt: TGTGCCAGCAGTCGGACTAGCGGGAGAGGCCAGGGGCAAGAGACCCAGTACTTC
CDR3aa: CASSRTSGRGQGQETQYF

v_gene: TRBV5-6
abundance: NA
j_gene: TRBJ2-1
d_gene: NA
CDR3nt: TGTGCCAGCAGCTACGCCGAGGACTCACTCACCCTAAAAAATAATGAGCAGTTCTTC
CDR3aa: CASSYAEDSLTLKNNEQFF

v_gene: TRBV13
abundance: NA
j_gene: TRBJ2-1
d_gene: TRBD2
CDR3nt: TGTGCCAGCAGCCTCCAGTTGCGGACTAGTGGGCAGTTCTTC
CDR3aa: CASSLQLRTSGQFF

v_gene: TRBV6-2/TRBV6-3
abundance: NA
j_gene: TRBJ1-3
d_gene: NA
CDR3nt: TGTGCCAGCAGTTCCCGCAGAGGACAAGACACCATATATTTT
CDR3aa: CASSSRRGQDTIYF

v_gene: TRBV27
abundance: NA
j_gene: TRBJ1-2
d_gene: TRBD1
CDR3nt: TGTGCCAGCAGTTATGGACAGGGGAGGGATGGCTACACCTTC
CDR3aa: CASSYGQGRDGYTF

v_gene: TRBV11-2
abundance: NA
j_gene: TRBJ2-1
d_gene: TRBD2
CDR3nt: TGTGCCAGCAGCGTGGGGTCTAGCGGGGGTGGTGAGCAGTTCTTC
CDR3aa: CASSVGSSGGGEQFF

v_gene: TRBV2
abundance: NA
j_gene: TRBJ1-4
d_gene: NA
CDR3nt: TGTGCCAGCAGGGCAGTTTCAACTAATGAAAAACTGTTTTTT
CDR3aa: CASRAVSTNEKLFF

v_gene: TRBV18
abundance: NA
j_gene: TRBJ2-1
d_gene: TRBD2
CDR3nt: TGTGCCAGCTCAACGCGACCCGGGACTAGCGGGAGGGCCGTGGACAATGAGCAGTTCTTC
CDR3aa: CASSTRPGTSGRAVDNEQFF

v_gene: TRBV5-1
abundance: NA
j_gene: TRBJ2-5
d_gene: TRBD2
CDR3nt: TGCGCCAGCAGCTCACAGGACACCTTTCGGGGGGAAGAGACCCAGTACTTC
CDR3aa: CASSSQDTFRGEETQYF

v_gene: TRBV15
abundance: NA
j_gene: TRBJ2-1
d_gene: NA
CDR3nt: TGTGCCACAGCGGGACAGGTGACGGGGGGAGGCCAGTTCTTC
CDR3aa: CATAGQVTGGGQFF

v_gene: TRBV25-1
abundance: NA
j_gene: TRBJ2-7
d_gene: NA
CDR3nt: TGTGCCAGCAGTGAATCGGCAGGCCGCTACGAGCAGTACTTC
CDR3aa: CASSESAGRYEQYF

v_gene: TRBV2
abundance: NA
j_gene: TRBJ1-3
d_gene: NA
CDR3nt: TGTGCCGCAGCGGAAGGAACTGGAAACACCATATATTTT
CDR3aa: CAAAEGTGNTIYF

v_gene: TRBV24-1
abundance: once
j_gene: TRBJ2-2
d_gene: TRBD2
CDR3nt: TGTGCCACCAGTGACCCGGGGGGCACCGGGGAGCTGTTTTTT
CDR3aa: CATSDPGGTGELFF

v_gene: TRBV6-6
abundance: NA
j_gene: TRBJ2-5
d_gene: NA
CDR3nt: TGTGCCAGCACGAGCAGGGGAGAAGAGACCCAGTACTTC
CDR3aa: CASTSRGEETQYF

v_gene: TRBV27
abundance: NA
j_gene: TRBJ1-6
d_gene: NA
CDR3nt: TGTGCCAGCAGTCCCCCCGGGAGGTATTCACCCCTCCACTTT
CDR3aa: CASSPPGRYSPLHF

v_gene: TRBV27
abundance: once
j_gene: TRBJ2-1
d_gene: NA
CDR3nt: TGTGCCAGCACTTCGCGTACGGGACAATCTGTCGGTGAGCAGTTCTTC
CDR3aa: CASTSRTGQSVGEQFF

v_gene: TRBV6-2/TRBV6-3
abundance: NA
j_gene: TRBJ2-2
d_gene: TRBD2
CDR3nt: TGTGCCAGCAGTTACTCAATTACTAGCGGCACCGGGGAGCTGTTTTTT
CDR3aa: CASSYSITSGTGELFF

v_gene: TRBV7-9
abundance: NA
j_gene: TRBJ2-1
d_gene: TRBD2
CDR3nt: TGTGCCAGCAGCTTAAGTCTAGCGGGGAGTCACAATGAGCAGTTCTTC
CDR3aa: CASSLSLAGSHNEQFF

v_gene: TRBV5-1
abundance: NA
j_gene: TRBJ1-1
d_gene: NA
CDR3nt: TGCGCCAGCAGCTCACAGGGCGGGGGCACTGAAGCTTTCTTT
CDR3aa: CASSSQGGGTEAFF

v_gene: TRBV5-5
abundance: few
j_gene: TRBJ2-7
d_gene: TRBD1
CDR3nt: TGTGCCAGCAGCGCGGGACAGGGAATGATGTACGAGCAGTACTTC
CDR3aa: CASSAGQGMMYEQYF

v_gene: TRBV5-4
abundance: NA
j_gene: TRBJ1-1
d_gene: TRBD1
CDR3nt: TGTGCCAGCAGCCCGCCGACAGGGTTGAGGACTGAAGCTTTCTTT
CDR3aa: CASSPPTGLRTEAFF

v_gene: TRBV2
abundance: NA
j_gene: TRBJ1-1
d_gene: TRBD1
CDR3nt: TGTGCCAGCAACTTGGGGACAGACGGAGCTTTCTTT
CDR3aa: CASNLGTDGAFF

v_gene: TRBV9
abundance: NA
j_gene: TRBJ2-7
d_gene: NA
CDR3nt: TGTGCCAGCAGCGTGGGGGGTGTCGCCTACGAGCAGTACTTC
CDR3aa: CASSVGGVAYEQYF

v_gene: TRBV7-2
abundance: NA
j_gene: TRBJ2-7
d_gene: NA
CDR3nt: TGTGCCAGCAGCTTAGGCGCTACTTTCTCCTACGAGCAGTACTTC
CDR3aa: CASSLGATFSYEQYF

v_gene: TRBV2
abundance: NA
j_gene: TRBJ2-7
d_gene: TRBD1
CDR3nt: TGTGCCAGCAGGCCGACAGGGGGTGGTGAGCAGTACTTC
CDR3aa: CASRPTGGGEQYF

v_gene: TRBV6-5
abundance: NA
j_gene: TRBJ2-1
d_gene: TRBD2
CDR3nt: TGTGCCAGCAGGCCTCCGGGACTAGCGGTAGGCTTCTTC
CDR3aa: CASRPPGLAVGFF

v_gene: TRBV4-2
abundance: NA
j_gene: TRBJ1-5
d_gene: NA
CDR3nt: TGTGCCAGCAGCCAAGGAGGCGGAGGGGGGGGCATTAATCAGCCCCAGCATTTT
CDR3aa: CASSQGGGGGGINQPQHF

v_gene: TRBV5-1
abundance: few
j_gene: TRBJ1-1
d_gene: TRBD1
CDR3nt: TGCGCCAGCAGCCTGACAGGGGACACTGAAGCTTTCTTT
CDR3aa: CASSLTGDTEAFF